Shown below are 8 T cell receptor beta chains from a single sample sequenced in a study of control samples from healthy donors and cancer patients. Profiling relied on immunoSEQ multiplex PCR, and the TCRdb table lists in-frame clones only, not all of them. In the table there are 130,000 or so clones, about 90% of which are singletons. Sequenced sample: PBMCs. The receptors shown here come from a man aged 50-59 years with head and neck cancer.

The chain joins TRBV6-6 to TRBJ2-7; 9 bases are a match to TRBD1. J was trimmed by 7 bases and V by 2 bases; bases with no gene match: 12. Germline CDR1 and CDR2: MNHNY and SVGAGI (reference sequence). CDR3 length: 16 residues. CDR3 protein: CASSYPQGAKVGEQYF. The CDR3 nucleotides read TGTGCCAGCAGTTACCCACAGGGGGCCAAGGTGGGGGAGCAGTACTTC.

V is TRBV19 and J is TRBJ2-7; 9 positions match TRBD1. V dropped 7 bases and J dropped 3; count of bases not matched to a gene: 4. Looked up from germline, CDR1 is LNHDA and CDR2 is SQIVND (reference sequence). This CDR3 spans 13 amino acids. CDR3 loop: CASTTGGIYEQYF. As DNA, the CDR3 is TGTGCCAGTACTACAGGGGGCATCTACGAGCAGTACTTC.

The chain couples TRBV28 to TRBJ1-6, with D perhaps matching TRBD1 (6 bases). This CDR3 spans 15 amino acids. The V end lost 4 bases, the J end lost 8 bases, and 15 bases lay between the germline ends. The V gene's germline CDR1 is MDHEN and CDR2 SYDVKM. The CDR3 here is CASSSGGGGDSPLHF. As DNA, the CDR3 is TGTGCCAGCAGTTCGGGGGGCGGTGGCGATTCACCCCTCCACTTT. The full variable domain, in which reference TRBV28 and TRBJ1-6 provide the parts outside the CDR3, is DVKVTQSSRYLVKRTGEKVFLECVQDMDHENMFWYRQDPGLGLRLIYFSYDVKMKEKGDIPEGYSVSREKKERFSLILESASTNQTSMYLCASSSGGGGDSPLHFGNGTRLTVT.

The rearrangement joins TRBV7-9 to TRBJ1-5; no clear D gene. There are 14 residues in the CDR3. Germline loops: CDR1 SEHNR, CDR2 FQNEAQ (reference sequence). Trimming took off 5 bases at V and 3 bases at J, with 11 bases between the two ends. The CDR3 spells CASSLPGNNQPQHF. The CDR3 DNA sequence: TGTGCCAGCAGCCTCCCGGGGAACAATCAGCCCCAGCATTTT.

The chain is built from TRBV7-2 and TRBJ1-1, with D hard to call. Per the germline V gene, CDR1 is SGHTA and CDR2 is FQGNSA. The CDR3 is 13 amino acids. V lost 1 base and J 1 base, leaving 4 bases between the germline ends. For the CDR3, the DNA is TGTGCCAGCAGCTTAGGACAGAACACTGAAGCTTTCTTT. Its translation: CASSLGQNTEAFF.

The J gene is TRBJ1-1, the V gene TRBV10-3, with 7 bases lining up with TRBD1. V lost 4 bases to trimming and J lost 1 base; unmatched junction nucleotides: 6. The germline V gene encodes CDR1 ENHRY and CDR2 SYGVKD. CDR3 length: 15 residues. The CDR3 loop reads CAISGSGQPNTEAFF. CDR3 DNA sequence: TGTGCCATCAGTGGCTCGGGACAGCCGAACACTGAAGCTTTCTTT.

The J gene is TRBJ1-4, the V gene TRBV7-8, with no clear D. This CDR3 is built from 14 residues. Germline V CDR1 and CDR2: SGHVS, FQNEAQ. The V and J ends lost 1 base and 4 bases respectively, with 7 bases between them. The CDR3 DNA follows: TGTGCCAGCAGCTTAGACAGTTTTAATGAAAAACTGTTTTTT. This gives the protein CASSLDSFNEKLFF.

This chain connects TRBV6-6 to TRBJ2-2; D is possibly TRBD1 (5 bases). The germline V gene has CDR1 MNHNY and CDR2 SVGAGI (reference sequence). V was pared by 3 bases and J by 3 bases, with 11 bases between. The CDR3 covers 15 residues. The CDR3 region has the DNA TGTGCCAGCAGTTATCCGACAGCGTACACCGGGGAGCTGTTTTTT. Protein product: CASSYPTAYTGELFF.